The sequence of this T cell receptor (beta chain) was determined in a study of cytomegalovirus exposure and HLA in healthy donors. Germline V gene data show CDR1 as LNHDA and CDR2 as SQIVND (reference sequence). The CDR3 has 14 amino acids. Trimming took off 7 bases at V and 5 bases at J, with 17 bases between the two ends. The primer mix had 60 Vbeta and 13 Jbeta primers. The method was immunoSEQ multiplex PCR; TCRdb's version includes in-frame clones alone and lacks a portion of them. Found here are about 110,000 clones, about 76% of them singletons; the top ten hold 8.4%. V gene TRBV19 combines with J gene TRBJ1-1; a possible D gene is TRBD1 (5 bases). The clonotype was recovered from a man between 40 and 49 years old in good health and CMV-seronegative. Input material: PBMCs. The CDR3 loop reads CASILPGGVTEAFF. CDR3 sequence (DNA): TGTGCCAGTATTCTGCCGGGAGGGGTAACTGAAGCTTTCTTT.